This paragraph reports one TCR beta chain. This clone was recorded many times. No cognate antigen has been identified for it. It has no much larger one-base neighbor in the sample; base qualities were not kept. The sample belongs to a study of beta chain features in type 1 diabetes (dated 2018 in TCRdb). Context from the whole study: No differences in mean age, gender distribution, total cell number or subset yield were found between patients and healthy donors. The study compared the TCRB repertoires of sorted circulating CD4+ T cell subsets in recently diagnosed type 1 diabetes patients with those in matched healthy donors. A total of roughly 98,000,000 sorted cells were examined across all samples, and RNA yield correlated strongly with the number of cells per subset. Regulatory and stem cell-like memory subsets were isolated from only 8 patients and about 8 healthy donors, whereas naive and central memory subsets came from all 30 or so donors.

From the cysteine through the phenylalanine, the CDR3 covers 16 amino acids. CDR3 DNA only is kept here, 48 bases in frame from base 1. V has 3 bases trimmed and J has 9 bases trimmed; junction bases matching no gene number 8. The CDR1 and CDR2 encoded by the germline V gene are LGHNA and YNFKEQ. The High Capacity cDNA Reverse Transcription Kit was used to reverse transcribe all of the isolated RNA, meaning that expressed TCRB transcripts were what got sequenced. Deep immunoSEQ sequencing was performed on naive, central memory and regulatory T cell samples, with an average of roughly 3.6 million total reads per sample. Sorted cells were lysed in RLT buffer, and RNA was extracted using DNase-treated RNeasy Micro or Mini kits according to cell number. Each cell subset was processed separately to prevent cross-contamination, with patient and healthy donor samples processed together. Using the immunoSEQ multiplex PCR, TCRB sequences were amplified from cDNA into 87-bp fragments spanning the CDR3 region. Amplicons were sequenced on the Illumina HiSeq platform. Turning to the authors' computational methods: Synthetic template baselines were used to correct PCR bias computationally, reads within Hamming distance 2 were collapsed together, and singletons that could not be merged were discarded. By aligning reads against IMGT, V, D and J genes, CDR3 length, and insertions or deletions at six rearrangement sites were assigned. Within each subset, clonotype counts were normalized to the number of sorted cells before true diversity and Gini coefficients were calculated with the tcR R package. The overlap coefficient, calculated on TCRB nucleotide sequences, was used to measure repertoire sharing. Out-of-frame TCRB sequences from naive cells were analyzed to stand in for the pre-selection repertoire. TCRdb retrieved this table from immuneACCESS and kept in-frame rearrangements only. Not all clones are present; in checked studies, unresolved V genes account for under half, and no reason is known for the remainder. V, J and clone size reflect that table, while D and trimming were determined from the DNA. The sample table lists 250,000 to 350,000 clones, more than 13% of them with a count of one. Of the sample, about 0.017% is held by the ten largest clones.

General conclusions and limits of the study: Shorter templates might be favored by PCR, yet because patient and control samples were amplified and corrected together, any such skew would affect both groups equally. Because the HLA sub-analyses included only small numbers of individuals, any influence of HLA type on TCRB rearrangement was left unresolved. In all four CD4+ subsets, TCRB CDR3 length was moderately but significantly shorter in type 1 diabetes patients. At VDJ recombination sites, patients with type 1 diabetes made fewer insertions and deleted more nucleotides, a pattern implying thymic rearrangement abnormalities. Sequencing cDNA rather than genomic DNA could over-represent highly expressing activated cells, although activation and CD3 levels did not differ between groups. Naive, central memory and regulatory TCRB repertoires appeared more similar among patients than among healthy donors.

A single peripheral blood draw of around 0.11 L on average was collected from each donor into heparinised tubes. A BD FACSAria II and a panel including CD45RO, CCR7, CD25, CD127, CD95 and CD27 were used to sort naive, central memory, regulatory and stem cell-like memory CD4+ T cells. All sorted populations exceeded 98% purity. PBMCs were separated immediately by Lymphoprep density gradient centrifugation and were stained directly, without being cultured. So that batch effects would be minimized, each experiment stained and sorted samples in pairs, pairing one healthy donor with one patient. This clonotype originated in a man aged 25-45 years with type 1 diabetes. In this chain, TRBV4-2 is recombined with TRBJ2-1, with 13 bases matching TRBD2. Sequenced sample: naive CD4+ T cells from blood. The intended sense of this specimen's cell subset or site label: true naive CD4+ T cells. CDR3 loop: CASSQVGTSGKTEQFF. Here is the DNA: TGTGCCAGCAGCCAGGTGGGGACTAGCGGGAAGACTGAGCAGTTCTTC.